This T cell receptor beta chain derives from a study of T cell responses to AZD1222 COVID-19 vaccine. Using immunoSEQ multiplex PCR, the repertoire was profiled, and TCRdb retains in-frame clones only, with some absent. Altogether some 120,000 clones are present, 80% to 90% being singletons, with the ten largest covering 9.5% to 15%. V was clipped by 3 bases and J by 10 bases, with 20 bases between them. CDR3 length: 16 amino acids. Germline values: CDR1 SGHDT, CDR2 YYEEEE. The chain uses TRBV5-6 and TRBJ1-6, with D possibly TRBD1 on 5 matching bases. The starting material was peripheral blood, obtained on day 0 of AZD1222 vaccination. The TCR comes from an adult in good health. The CDR3 protein is CASSSRGGIDRSPLHF. The CDR3 DNA is TGTGCCAGCAGCTCCCGCGGGGGTATCGATAGGTCACCCCTCCACTTT.